Reported below is one T cell receptor (beta chain). The age range of participants was about 18 to 100 years, with residence in about two dozen US areas. Self-reported history from a screening survey and questionnaire set each donor's cohort. The V and J ends lost 0 bases and 7 bases respectively, with 20 bases between them. Germline values: CDR1 SGHRS, CDR2 YFSETQ. The CDR3 covers 17 residues. The sample comes from a study of blood T cell repertoires in COVID-19. About the research overall: Samples taken during acute and convalescent COVID-19 were collected in the United States, Italy and Spain.

How the authors handled the data: Using reference gene primer amplification, nucleated cell counts were estimated. Libraries were prepared by immunoSEQ multiplex PCR; TCRdb keeps only in-frame clonotypes and omits some of them. V and J calls and clone size are those listed in that table; D and trimming were worked out from the DNA. The profile shows 200,000 to 250,000 clones, roughly 85% of them singletons. The TCR comes from a woman between 40 and 50 years old with acute COVID-19. The specimen sequenced was PBMCs or T cells enriched from blood (not recorded which). This chain links TRBV5-1 with TRBJ2-1, with a tentative D call TRBD2 (5 bases). The CDR3 DNA reads TGCGCCAGCAGCTTGGGGGGTTGGGGAGCGGCCTTAAATGAGCAGTTCTTC. Translating gives CASSLGGWGAALNEQFF.